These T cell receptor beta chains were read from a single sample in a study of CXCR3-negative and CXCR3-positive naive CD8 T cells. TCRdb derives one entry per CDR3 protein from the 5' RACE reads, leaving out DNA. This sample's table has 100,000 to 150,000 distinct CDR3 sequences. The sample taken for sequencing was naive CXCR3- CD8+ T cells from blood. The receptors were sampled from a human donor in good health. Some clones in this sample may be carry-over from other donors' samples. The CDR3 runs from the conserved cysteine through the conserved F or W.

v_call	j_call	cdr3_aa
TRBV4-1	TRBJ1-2	CASSQEGAREVYGYTF
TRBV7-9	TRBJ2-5	CASSLAVGAAETQYF
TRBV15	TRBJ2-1	CATSREPGTYYNEQFF
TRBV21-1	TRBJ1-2	CASSIFALRATNYGYTF
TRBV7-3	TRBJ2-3	CASSSWDGGPTDTQYF
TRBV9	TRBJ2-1	CASSGGQAPNNEQFF
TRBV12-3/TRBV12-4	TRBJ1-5	CASSGVGQATFYF
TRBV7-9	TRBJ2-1	CASSPVLPRGGFEEQFF
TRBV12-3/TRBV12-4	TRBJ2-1	CASSLLEHEQFF
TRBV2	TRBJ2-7	CASSEGSGYEQYF
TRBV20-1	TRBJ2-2	CSARGLAVTGELFF
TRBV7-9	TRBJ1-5	CASSSSGQPQHF
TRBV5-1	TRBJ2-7	CASSFGDYPYEQYF
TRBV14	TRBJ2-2	CASYRDTNTGELFF
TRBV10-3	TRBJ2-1	CAINPDREVYNEQFF
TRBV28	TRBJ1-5	CASSSRVGHQPQHF
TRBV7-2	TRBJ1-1	CASSLGRIGMNTEAFF
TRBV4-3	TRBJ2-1	CASSQDGGRAYNEQFF
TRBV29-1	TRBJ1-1	CSAEGRVDEAFF
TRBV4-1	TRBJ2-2	CASSQFGGSTGELFF
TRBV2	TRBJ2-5	CASSEMGGSQETQYF
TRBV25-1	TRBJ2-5	CASSGQGQDQETQYF
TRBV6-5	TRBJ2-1	CASGRRQEPYNEQFF
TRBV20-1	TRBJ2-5	CSARVSGNQETQYF
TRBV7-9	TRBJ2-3	CASSGQPGLAGSDTQYF
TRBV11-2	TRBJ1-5	CASSLDRAVWSNSNQPQHF
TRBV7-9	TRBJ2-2	CASSRLPGQMNTGELFF
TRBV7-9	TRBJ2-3	CASSLATSGSSDTQYF
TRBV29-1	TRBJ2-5	CSVVAWTGAPKETQYF
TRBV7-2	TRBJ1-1	CASSLETENTEAFF
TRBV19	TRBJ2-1	CASSTGVAGGSYNEQFF
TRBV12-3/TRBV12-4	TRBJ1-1	CASSDRERPEAFF
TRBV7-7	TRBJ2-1	CASSPTSGGAGNEQFF
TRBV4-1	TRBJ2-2	CASSPGPSTGELFF
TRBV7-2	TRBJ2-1	CASSFDSYNEQFF
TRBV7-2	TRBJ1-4	CASSPYATGSNEKLFF
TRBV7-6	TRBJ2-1	CASSLDRTPGRDEQFF
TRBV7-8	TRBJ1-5	CASSLHTGWKDQPQHF
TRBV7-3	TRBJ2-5	CASSFGTGGETQYF
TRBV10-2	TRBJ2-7	CASSESVYEQYF
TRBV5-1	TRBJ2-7	CASSQEHLYQQYF
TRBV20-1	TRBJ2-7	CSARVPGTSGYEQYF
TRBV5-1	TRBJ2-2	CASRPDRNTGELFF
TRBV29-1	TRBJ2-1	CSAHSGNGRGTYEQFF
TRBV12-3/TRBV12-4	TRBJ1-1	CASSPLGHIRNTEAFF
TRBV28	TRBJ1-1	CASSPGTGGLFGTEAFF
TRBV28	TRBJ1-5	CASSPPDGTKDSNQPQHF
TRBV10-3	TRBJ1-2	CAIWTGTTQGGYTF
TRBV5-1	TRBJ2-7	CASQTGGTLREQYF
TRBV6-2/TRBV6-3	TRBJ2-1	CASSYSSGGNEQFF
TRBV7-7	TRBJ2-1	CASSPADYNEQFF
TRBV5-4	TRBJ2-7	CASSNPGQGSYEQYF
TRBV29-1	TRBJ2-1	CSVEGISGVYNEQFF